This T cell receptor (beta chain) is from a study of blood T cells in healthy people across ages. Using a J-beta primer mix together with a sample-barcoded 5' primer, a second PCR was run for roughly 6 to 12 cycles. TCRdb used MiXCR to reprocess the 5' RACE reads, holding one entry per CDR3 protein. The sample records more than 500,000 distinct CDR3 sequences, 25% to 30% being singletons. This CDR3 contains 14 residues. V shed 6 bases, J shed 3 bases, and the junction held 4 bases outside the gene matches. The germline V gene has CDR1 SEHNR and CDR2 FQNEAQ (reference sequence). The source material was blood. The receptor was isolated from a woman in her 70s in good health. This chain links TRBV7-9 with TRBJ2-5, with 10 bases that match TRBD2. As DNA, the CDR3 is TGTGCCAGCAGACTAGCGGGGATGAAAGAGACCCAGTACTTC. This codes for CASRLAGMKETQYF.